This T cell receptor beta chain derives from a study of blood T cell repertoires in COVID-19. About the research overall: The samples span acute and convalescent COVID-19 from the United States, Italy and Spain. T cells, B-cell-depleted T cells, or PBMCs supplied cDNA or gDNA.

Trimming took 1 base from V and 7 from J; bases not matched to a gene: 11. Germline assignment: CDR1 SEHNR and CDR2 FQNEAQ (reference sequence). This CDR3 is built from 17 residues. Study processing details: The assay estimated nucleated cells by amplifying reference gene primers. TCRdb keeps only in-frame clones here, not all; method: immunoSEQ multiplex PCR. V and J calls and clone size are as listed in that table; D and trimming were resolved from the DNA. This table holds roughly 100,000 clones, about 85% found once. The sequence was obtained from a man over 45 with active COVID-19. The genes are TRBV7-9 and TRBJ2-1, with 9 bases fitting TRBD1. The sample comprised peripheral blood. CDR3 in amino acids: CASSLVTTGGYRNEQFF. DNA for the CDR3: TGTGCCAGCAGCTTAGTGACGACAGGGGGGTATAGGAATGAGCAGTTCTTC.